One sample yielded the 25 T cell receptor beta chains listed below, sequenced in a study of cytomegalovirus exposure and HLA in healthy donors. In the PCR, 60 Vbeta and 13 Jbeta primers were used. Method: immunoSEQ multiplex PCR; TCRdb's copy keeps in-frame clones and lacks some. The table records approximately 160,000 clones, about 81% of them present only once. The sequencing sample was made of PBMCs. The receptors come from a girl aged 2 to 10 in good health and CMV-seropositive.

CDR3 protein: CASSESSGTGETQYF. CDR3 DNA: TGTGCCAGCAGTGAATCGAGCGGGACAGGGGAGACCCAGTACTTC. The chain couples TRBV6-4 to TRBJ2-5, with 9 bases fitting TRBD1. The CDR3 consists of 15 residues. V shed 3 bases, J shed 5 bases, and the junction held 7 bases outside the gene matches. Germline V lookup: CDR1 MRHNA, CDR2 SNTAGT.

The chain carries TRBV7-8 and TRBJ1-5; D perhaps matches TRBD1 (5 bases). V was pared by 3 bases and J by 0 bases, with 18 bases between. The V gene's germline CDR1 is SGHVS and CDR2 FQNEAQ. The CDR3 length is 18 residues. The DNA of the CDR3 is TGTGCCAGCAGCTTCTCGGAGGGTAGGACATATAGCAATCAGCCCCAGCATTTT. Its translation: CASSFSEGRTYSNQPQHF.

J is TRBJ1-2 and V is TRBV28; D not certain. The CDR3 is 13 residues long. Germline assignment: CDR1 MDHEN and CDR2 SYDVKM. V lost 2 bases to trimming and J lost 7 bases, with 11 bases between them. The CDR3 sequence is CASSLGPGSGYTF. CDR3 nucleotides: TGTGCCAGCAGTTTAGGACCGGGGAGTGGCTACACCTTC.

V gene TRBV9 combines with J gene TRBJ1-1; D might be TRBD1 (5 bases). The germline CDR1 and CDR2 sequences are SGDLS and YYNGEE. Trimming removed 0 bases at V and 5 bases at J, with 14 bases between. The CDR3 sequence is 15 residues long. The CDR3 region is CASSVAGWGRTEAFF. The CDR3 DNA follows: TGTGCCAGCAGCGTAGCTGGATGGGGCAGAACTGAAGCTTTCTTT.

This chain links TRBV4-2 with TRBJ1-2; no clear D. Trimming shortened V by 0 bases and J by 3 bases, and 11 bases separated the two germline ends. The germline V gene encodes CDR1 LGHNA and CDR2 YNFKEQ. CDR3 length: 15 residues. CDR3 sequence reads: CASSQDPFQDYGYTF. CDR3 bases: TGTGCCAGCAGCCAAGATCCTTTTCAGGACTATGGCTACACCTTC.

This clone was seen more than once but under ten times. The chain combines TRBV6-5 with TRBJ1-1; D is uncertain. Trimming left V 0 bases short and J 4 bases short, with 15 bases between. Looked up from germline, CDR1 is MNHEY and CDR2 is SVGAGI. The CDR3 consists of 16 residues. CDR3 in amino acids: CASSYSVVGSGTEAFF. The CDR3 DNA reads TGTGCCAGCAGTTACTCCGTTGTAGGGAGTGGCACTGAAGCTTTCTTT.

This clone was seen just once. The chain links TRBV5-1 to TRBJ1-3; D remains ambiguous. Germline values: CDR1 SGHRS, CDR2 YFSETQ. The CDR3 spans 15 residues. Trimming stripped 0 bases from V and 3 bases from J, with 10 bases between. CDR3 amino acids: CASSLGTDYGNTIYF. The CDR3 DNA reads as TGCGCCAGCAGCTTGGGGACCGACTATGGAAACACCATATATTTT.

The chain combines TRBV6-1 with TRBJ1-2, with TRBD1 matching 9 bases. The trim removed 5 bases at V and 7 bases at J, leaving 8 bases unmatched. CDR1 is MNHNS and CDR2 is SASEGT in the germline V gene. The CDR3 extends over 14 amino acids. Here the CDR3 reads CASSSPTGGFGYTF. The CDR3 region has the DNA TGTGCCAGCAGTTCTCCGACAGGGGGTTTTGGCTACACCTTC.

This clone was counted between two and nine times. The chain joins TRBV11-3 to TRBJ2-1, with 9 bases identical to TRBD2. Looked up from germline, CDR1 is SGHNT and CDR2 is YENEEA. Germline trimming cut 4 bases from V and 5 bases from J; bases unmatched to any gene: 0. This CDR3 comprises 13 residues. CDR3 in amino acids: CASSWTSDNEQFF. The CDR3 region has the DNA TGTGCCAGCAGCTGGACTAGCGACAATGAGCAGTTCTTC.

This sequence joins TRBV5-1 and TRBJ2-7; TRBD1 matches at 9 bases. Germline trimming cut 0 bases from V and 6 bases from J; bases unmatched to any gene: 4. The CDR3 consists of 14 residues. CDR1 is SGHRS and CDR2 is YFSETQ in the germline V gene. Written as DNA, the CDR3 is TGCGCCAGCAGCTTGGGACAGGGGGTCGGCGAGCAGTACTTC. It encodes CASSLGQGVGEQYF.

At least ten counts were recorded for this clone. V usage is TRBV6-1 and J usage is TRBJ2-1; 8 nucleotides agree with TRBD2. Per germline, CDR1 MNHNS and CDR2 SASEGT. V dropped 3 bases and J dropped 2; count of bases not matched to a gene: 6. The CDR3 runs 16 residues. CDR3 sequence reads: CASSEVAGGAYNEQFF. DNA for the CDR3: TGTGCCAGCAGTGAGGTTGCGGGAGGAGCCTACAATGAGCAGTTCTTC.

The chain carries TRBV14 and TRBJ2-5; D remains unclear. The CDR3 is made up of 12 amino acids. V lost 2 bases to trimming and J lost 5 bases, with 6 bases between them. The germline gives CDR1 SGHDN, CDR2 FVKESK. The CDR3 DNA reads TGTGCCAGCAGCCAACGGTATGAGACCCAGTACTTC. This codes for CASSQRYETQYF.

The rearrangement joins TRBV30 to TRBJ2-1; 7 bases match TRBD1. The V gene end was trimmed by 5 bases and the J gene end by 9 bases; junction bases not matched to a gene: 4. CDR3 length: 11 amino acids. Germline values: CDR1 GTSNPN, CDR2 SVGIG (reference sequence). The CDR3 DNA is TGTGCCTGGGAAACAGGGGCTGAGCAGTTCTTC. Translating gives CAWETGAEQFF. Using reference TRBV30 and TRBJ2-1 for the parts outside the CDR3, the full variable domain is SQTIHQWPATLVQPVGSPLSLECTVEGTSNPNLYWYRQAAGRGLQLLFYSVGIGQISSEVPQNLSASRPQDRQFILSSKKLLLSDSGFYLCAWETGAEQFFGPGTRLTVL.

The chain is built from TRBV30 and TRBJ1-2; the D is unclear. The V and J ends lost 7 bases and 8 bases respectively, with 20 bases between them. Germline values: CDR1 GTSNPN, CDR2 SVGIG (reference sequence). CDR3 length equals 13 residues. The CDR3 region is CALLKRERRGYTF. The CDR3 DNA follows: TGTGCCTTACTTAAACGGGAAAGAAGGGGCTACACCTTC.

This rearrangement joins TRBV6-5 to TRBJ2-7; 7 positions match TRBD1. The length of the CDR3 is 15 residues. Germline trimming cut 6 bases from V and 0 bases from J; bases unmatched to any gene: 8. CDR1 and CDR2 (germline): MNHEY, SVGAGI. CDR3 in DNA: TGTGCCAGCAGGACCGGGACAGCAAACTCCTACGAGCAGTACTTC. This codes for CASRTGTANSYEQYF.

This CDR3 is CASSFSGQGNQPQHF. The CDR3 DNA follows: TGTGCCAGCAGCTTTTCGGGACAGGGCAATCAGCCCCAGCATTTT. This sequence joins TRBV7-3 and TRBJ1-5, with 8 bases matching TRBD1. With 3 bases clipped from V and 2 bases from J, the junction kept 3 bases outside the gene matches. CDR1 and CDR2 from the germline V gene are SGHTA and FQGTGA. CDR3 size: 15 residues.

The V gene is TRBV19, the J gene TRBJ1-4; 8 bases are shared with TRBD1. CDR1 LNHDA and CDR2 SQIVND come from the germline V gene (reference sequence). The CDR3 totals 13 residues. V was pared by 6 bases and J by 8 bases, with 5 bases of the junction left unmatched. CDR3 nucleotide sequence: TGTGCCAGTAGGGAAACAGGGGGAGAAAAACTGTTTTTT. Its protein is CASRETGGEKLFF.

The CDR3 coding sequence is TGTGCCTGGAGTGTACAGGGGTGGGAAAAACTGTTTTTT. Protein product: CAWSVQGWEKLFF. The chain employs TRBV30 and TRBJ1-4; the match to TRBD1 covers 7 bases. CDR3 size: 13 residues. The J segment lost 8 bases and the V segment lost 0 bases, leaving 3 bases of the junction unmatched. CDR1 and CDR2 from the germline V gene are GTSNPN and SVGIG (reference sequence). The whole variable domain, filled in from reference TRBV30 and TRBJ1-4, reads SQTIHQWPATLVQPVGSPLSLECTVEGTSNPNLYWYRQAAGRGLQLLFYSVGIGQISSEVPQNLSASRPQDRQFILSSKKLLLSDSGFYLCAWSVQGWEKLFFGSGTQLSVL.

A remark on this clone: Distinct nucleotide sequences in the sample also encode this CDR3. The chain is built from TRBV6-1 and TRBJ2-7; TRBD1 agrees at 9 bases. Germline V CDR1 and CDR2: MNHNS, SASEGT. After removal of 1 base from V and 2 bases from J, the junction contained 3 bases not matched to a gene. CDR3 length: 15 residues. The CDR3 nucleotides read TGTGCCAGCAGTGAAGGTACAGGGGGCGCCTACGAGCAGTACTTC. Its translation is CASSEGTGGAYEQYF.

This clone has more than one count but fewer than ten. The genes are TRBV28 and TRBJ1-4, with D possibly being TRBD1 (5 bases). V gave up 5 bases and J gave up 0 bases, with 10 bases separating them. Germline loops: CDR1 MDHEN, CDR2 SYDVKM. CDR3 size: 15 residues. This CDR3 is CASSPSTATNEKLFF. CDR3 nucleotide sequence: TGTGCCAGCAGTCCGTCGACAGCAACTAATGAAAAACTGTTTTTT.

This clone appeared a single time. The gene calls are TRBV4-1 and TRBJ2-1, with a tentative D call TRBD1 (5 bases). This CDR3 has 17 amino acids. The germline V gene encodes CDR1 MGHRA and CDR2 YSYEKL. V was clipped by 2 bases and J by 5 bases, with 19 bases between them. CDR3 in DNA: TGCGCCAGCAGCCAACCGTCAGGGTATACCAAAGACAATGAGCAGTTCTTC. Translated, it gives CASSQPSGYTKDNEQFF.

The chain employs TRBV2 and TRBJ1-1, with D possibly being TRBD1 (6 bases). The germline gives CDR1 SNHLY, CDR2 FYNNEI. Trimming shortened V by 8 bases and J by 3 bases, and 16 bases separated the two germline ends. This CDR3 spans 14 amino acids. The CDR3 loop is CASGPDSPDTEAFF. In DNA form, the CDR3 reads TGTGCCAGCGGCCCGGACAGCCCTGACACTGAAGCTTTCTTT.

This clone appeared once. The chain carries TRBV27 and TRBJ2-3; TRBD1 is a possible D gene (5 bases). Germline CDR1 is MNHEY and CDR2 is SMNVEV (reference sequence). The CDR3 extends over 14 amino acids. V was clipped by 2 bases and J by 3 bases, with 9 bases between them. The CDR3 nucleotides read TGTGCCAGCAGTTTAGGACAAATTACAGATACGCAGTATTTT. This gives the protein CASSLGQITDTQYF.

The chain joins TRBV28 to TRBJ1-4; D is ambiguous. Trimming took off 5 bases at V and 7 bases at J, with 14 bases between the two ends. This CDR3 comprises 14 residues. Germline V gene data show CDR1 as MDHEN and CDR2 as SYDVKM. CDR3 region: CASSEILSGEKLFF. Here the CDR3 DNA reads TGTGCCAGCAGTGAGATACTCAGCGGTGAAAAACTGTTTTTT.

This chain uses TRBV13 with TRBJ2-7; 11 bases are a match to TRBD2. Trimming took 4 bases from V and 13 from J; bases not matched to a gene: 9. The CDR3 covers 13 residues. Looked up from germline, CDR1 is PRHDT and CDR2 is FYEKMQ (reference sequence). CDR3 DNA sequence: TGTGCCAGCAGCTCAATAGCGGGAGGGCCTCTCTACTTC. Its protein is CASSSIAGGPLYF.